These 26 T cell receptor beta chains originate from one sample sequenced in a study of T cells in Graves' hyperthyroidism and ophthalmopathy. From RNA transcripts, TCR beta CDR3 regions were amplified. Researchers ran a first-round RT-PCR on the TCR CDR3 using the HTBI primer set. MiXCR, applied by TCRdb to the multiplex PCR reads, yields one record per CDR3 protein. In the table there are around 300,000 distinct CDR3 sequences, about 13% of which are singletons. Material: blood. The receptors originated from a woman aged 40 to 55 with Graves' hyperthyroidism.

Ten or more counts support this clonotype. The V gene is TRBV2, the J gene TRBJ2-7, with no clear D. CDR1 and CDR2 (germline): SNHLY, FYNNEI. Between the trimmed V and J ends, which lost 7 bases and 4 bases, there was a span of 11 bases. This CDR3 region has 12 residues. This chain's CDR3 is CASNPFGYEQYF. For the CDR3, the DNA is TGTGCCAGCAATCCCTTCGGGTACGAGCAGTACTTC.

This clonotype was recorded many times. V is TRBV2 and J is TRBJ1-2, with D hard to call. The CDR3 sequence is 11 residues long. V was clipped by 7 bases and J by 7 bases, with 10 bases between them. CDR1 and CDR2 from the germline V gene are SNHLY and FYNNEI. CDR3 sequence (DNA): TGTGCCAGCACGTACGGAGGTGGCTACACCTTC. This codes for CASTYGGGYTF.

This clonotype occurred a few times. V usage is TRBV18 and J usage is TRBJ2-2; D possibly corresponds to TRBD1 (5 bases). Germline CDR1 and CDR2: KGHSH and LQKENI. V lost 3 bases, J lost 0 bases, and 11 bases lay in between. The CDR3 runs to 16 residues. The CDR3 here is CASSPAGFANTGELFF. DNA of the CDR3: TGTGCCAGCTCACCGGCAGGGTTCGCGAACACCGGGGAGCTGTTTTTT. The entire variable domain, with the rest obtained from reference TRBV18 and TRBJ2-2, is as follows: NAGVMQNPRHLVRRRGQEARLRCSPMKGHSHVYWYRQLPEEGLKFMVYLQKENIIDESGMPKERFSAEFPKEGPSILRIQQVVRGDSAAYFCASSPAGFANTGELFFGEGSRLTVL.

There are many counts of this clonotype. V is TRBV6-2 or TRBV6-3 and J is TRBJ2-7; D gene uncertain. V was cut by 2 bases and J by 0 bases, with 8 bases left in between. CDR3 length: 14 amino acids. CDR1 is MNHEY, CDR2 SVGEGT, per germline. The CDR3 loop reads CASSYAGSSYEQYF. The CDR3 DNA reads as TGTGCCAGCAGTTACGCTGGCAGCTCCTACGAGCAGTACTTC.

The table lists this clonotype with many counts. Here the CDR3 DNA reads TGTGCCAGCAGTTTAACTAGCGGGAGATCCTACAATGAGCAGTTCTTC. Its translation: CASSLTSGRSYNEQFF. J is TRBJ2-1 and V is TRBV28, with 11 bases lining up with TRBD2. This CDR3 is built from 16 residues. After removal of 2 bases from V and 1 base from J, the junction contained 1 base not matched to a gene. The germline V gene has CDR1 MDHEN and CDR2 SYDVKM.

This clonotype has at least ten counts. The gene calls are TRBV12-3 or TRBV12-4 and TRBJ1-1; TRBD1 is a possible D gene (5 bases). CDR3 length: 13 amino acids. Trimming took 8 bases from V and 0 from J, leaving 10 bases between them. The CDR3 spells CASGDGLNTEAFF. The DNA for the CDR3 is TGTGCCAGCGGGGACGGATTGAACACTGAAGCTTTCTTT.

Many counts were recorded for this clonotype. V gene TRBV3-1 combines with J gene TRBJ1-1, with D unclear. V was trimmed by 1 base and J by 1 base, leaving 7 bases between them. Germline V CDR1 and CDR2: LGHDT, YNNKEL (reference sequence). The length of the CDR3 is 14 residues. The CDR3 coding sequence is TGTGCCAGCAGCCAAGCAGATAGGAACACTGAAGCTTTCTTT. It codes for CASSQADRNTEAFF.

In its sample, this clonotype was seen a few times. The CDR3 protein is CASSSFGTDTQYF. The CDR3 DNA follows: TGTGCCAGCAGCTCTTTTGGCACAGATACGCAGTATTTT. This chain uses TRBV6-1 with TRBJ2-3; D is unclear. This CDR3 has 13 amino acids. CDR1 and CDR2 from the germline V gene are MNHNS and SASEGT. Trimming took off 6 bases at V and 1 base at J, with 8 bases between the two ends.

The chain couples TRBV5-6 to TRBJ1-6; tentative D call: TRBD1 (5 bases). This CDR3 has 15 amino acids. The V end was cut by 6 bases, the J end by 3 bases, with 13 bases between. Germline lookup yields CDR1 SGHDT and CDR2 YYEEEE. CDR3 sequence: CASTEGQDYNSPLHF. CDR3 in DNA: TGTGCCAGCACCGAGGGGCAGGACTATAATTCACCCCTCCACTTT. The full variable domain, completed using reference TRBV5-6 and TRBJ1-6, is DAGVTQSPTHLIKTRGQQVTLRCSPKSGHDTVSWYQQALGQGPQFIFQYYEEEERQRGNFPDRFSGHQFPNYSSELNVNALLLGDSALYLCASTEGQDYNSPLHFGNGTRLTVT.

The J gene is TRBJ2-3, the V gene TRBV12-3 or TRBV12-4; 10 bases fit TRBD2. This CDR3 has 16 amino acids. The V and J ends lost 8 bases and 9 bases, in that order; junction bases with no gene match: 17. In DNA form, the CDR3 reads TGTGCCAGCCGTTCGTCCAGGACTAGCGGAAGGGGGACGCAGTATTTT. Its protein is CASRSSRTSGRGTQYF.

This clonotype appeared many times. CDR3 amino acids: CATSELGGVGETQYF. CDR3 in DNA: TGTGCCACCAGTGAACTCGGGGGGGTAGGAGAGACCCAGTACTTC. The chain recombines TRBV24-1 with TRBJ2-5; 8 nucleotides match TRBD2. Trimming took 4 bases from V and 4 from J; bases not matched to a gene: 7. The CDR3 covers 15 residues. Per the germline V gene, CDR1 is KGHDR and CDR2 is SFDVKD.

The sample holds many counts of this clonotype. This chain connects TRBV28 to TRBJ2-1; 12 bases align to TRBD2. V lost 7 bases to trimming and J lost 12 bases; unmatched junction nucleotides: 16. Germline CDR1 reads MDHEN; CDR2 reads SYDVKM. This CDR3 contains 16 residues. The CDR3, as DNA: TGTGCCAGCAATCGTTTAGGGACTAGCGGGTCTCTGGGGCAGTTCTTC. Translating gives CASNRLGTSGSLGQFF.

This clonotype was counted a few times. The J gene is TRBJ2-5, the V gene TRBV5-8; D might be TRBD2 (5 bases). Germline loops: CDR1 SGHTS, CDR2 YDEGEE. The CDR3 runs to 14 residues. The V end lost 0 bases, the J end lost 3 bases, and 9 bases lay between the germline ends. The CDR3 here is CASSLDGGEETQYF. The CDR3 DNA follows: TGTGCCAGCAGCTTGGATGGAGGAGAAGAGACCCAGTACTTC.

The table lists this clonotype with many counts. The chain links TRBV6-1 to TRBJ2-7; 12 positions agree with TRBD2. J lost 1 base, V lost 6 bases, and 1 base had no gene match. Germline loops: CDR1 MNHNS, CDR2 SASEGT. The CDR3 sequence is 14 residues long. CDR3 region: CASSGTSGSYEQYF. CDR3 coding DNA: TGTGCCAGCAGCGGGACTAGCGGGTCCTACGAGCAGTACTTC.

This clonotype was recorded many times. The chain's CDR3 is CSALAGEDEQYF. In DNA, the CDR3 is TGCAGCGCTCTAGCGGGAGAGGACGAGCAGTACTTC. V is TRBV29-1 and J is TRBJ2-7; TRBD2 agrees at 10 bases. V lost 7 bases to trimming and J lost 5 bases; unmatched junction nucleotides: 5. Germline V CDR1 and CDR2: SQVTM, ANQGSEA. There are 12 residues in the CDR3.

This clonotype was counted ten times or more. This chain uses TRBV3-1 with TRBJ1-1; D unclear. This CDR3 region has 14 residues. Germline V lookup: CDR1 LGHDT, CDR2 YNNKEL (reference sequence). Trimming removed 4 bases from V and 1 base from J, with 10 bases in between. Here the CDR3 reads CASSPYDTNTEAFF. The CDR3 DNA reads as TGTGCCAGCAGCCCGTACGACACGAACACTGAAGCTTTCTTT.

This clonotype was counted ten times or more. The chain uses TRBV2 and TRBJ1-4; maybe TRBD1 (6 bases). The CDR3 loop spans 16 amino acids. V shed 6 bases and J shed 5 bases, with 19 bases lying between them. From germline, CDR1 is SNHLY and CDR2 FYNNEI. The CDR3 DNA is TGTGCCAGCAGAGAGAGAGGGGACACCCCGAATGAAAAACTGTTTTTT. It specifies CASRERGDTPNEKLFF.

This clonotype was counted ten times or more. This chain links TRBV19 with TRBJ2-1; 8 bases align to TRBD2. The germline CDR1 and CDR2 sequences are LNHDA and SQIVND (reference sequence). The length of the CDR3 is 15 residues. Trimming removed 5 bases from V and 4 bases from J; junction bases left unmatched: 7. The CDR3 nucleotides are TGTGCCAGTAGTGGGCTGCGGGAGGTTTACAATGAGCAGTTCTTC. Its translation: CASSGLREVYNEQFF. The variable domain in full, completed from reference TRBV19 and TRBJ2-1, reads DGGITQSPKYLFRKEGQNVTLSCEQNLNHDAMYWYRQDPGQGLRLIYYSQIVNDFQKGDIAEGYSVSREKKESFPLTVTSAQKNPTAFYLCASSGLREVYNEQFFGPGTRLTVL.

This clonotype occurred many times. This sequence joins TRBV29-1 and TRBJ2-3; no clear D. The CDR3 has 14 residues. The germline V and J ends were trimmed by 2 bases and 0 bases, with 9 bases remaining between them. CDR1 SQVTM and CDR2 ANQGSEA come from the germline V gene. The CDR3: CSVERRTSTDTQYF. The CDR3 region has the DNA TGCAGCGTTGAAAGGAGAACTAGCACAGATACGCAGTATTTT.

This clonotype was picked up many times. The rearrangement uses TRBV7-9 and TRBJ2-1; 11 bases are shared with TRBD1. After removal of 5 bases from V and 4 bases from J, the junction contained 13 bases not matched to a gene. Germline assignment: CDR1 SEHNR and CDR2 FQNEAQ (reference sequence). There are 18 residues in the CDR3. CDR3 in amino acids: CASSPRQGGQGGYNEQFF. The CDR3 DNA sequence: TGTGCCAGCAGCCCAAGACAGGGGGGACAGGGGGGGTACAATGAGCAGTTCTTC.

The V gene is TRBV10-3, the J gene TRBJ1-1, with 7 bases lining up with TRBD1. The CDR3 runs to 14 residues. Germline loops: CDR1 ENHRY, CDR2 SYGVKD. V gave up 7 bases and J gave up 1 base; unmatched junction bases: 6. This CDR3 reads CAITKRQGNTEAFF. In DNA form, the CDR3 reads TGTGCCATCACCAAGAGACAGGGGAACACTGAAGCTTTCTTT.

This clonotype was observed many times. For the CDR3, the DNA is TGTGCCAGCTCACCGATACTTAACACTGAAGCTTTCTTT. Its protein product is CASSPILNTEAFF. V gene TRBV18 combines with J gene TRBJ1-1; D is unresolved. The CDR3 covers 13 residues. CDR1 is KGHSH, CDR2 LQKENI, per germline. The V end was cut by 3 bases, the J end by 2 bases, with 7 bases between.

This clonotype was detected only a few times. The rearrangement uses TRBV20-1 and TRBJ2-5, with no clear D. The CDR3 consists of 14 residues. The germline CDR1 and CDR2 sequences are DFQATT and SNEGSKA (reference sequence). The V end was cut by 3 bases, the J end by 2 bases, with 13 bases between. CDR3 sequence (DNA): TGCAGTGCTAGTCCGTGGGGAAATCAAGAGACCCAGTACTTC. Its protein product is CSASPWGNQETQYF.

This clonotype has more than one count but fewer than ten. The V gene is TRBV12-5, the J gene TRBJ1-5; D remains ambiguous. The ends were cut back, 3 bases at V and 5 bases at J, with 8 bases in the middle. Germline CDR1 and CDR2: LGHNT and FRNRAP. The CDR3 extends over 13 amino acids. CDR3 bases: TGTGCTAGTGGTTTCGACGGCTATCAGCCCCAGCATTTT. It translates to CASGFDGYQPQHF. The whole variable domain, remainder taken from reference TRBV12-5 and TRBJ1-5, is DARVTQTPRHKVTEMGQEVTMRCQPILGHNTVFWYRQTMMQGLELLAYFRNRAPLDDSGMPKDRFSAEMPDATLATLKIQPSEPRDSAVYFCASGFDGYQPQHFGDGTRLSIL.

This chain joins TRBV5-1 and TRBJ1-3, with a weak D call TRBD1 (5 bases). The CDR3 sequence is 16 residues long. Germline CDR1 and CDR2: SGHRS and YFSETQ. Trimming left V 1 base short and J 1 base short, with 12 bases between. This CDR3 reads CASSLLGGRSGNTIYF. CDR3 nucleotides: TGCGCCAGCAGCTTGTTGGGGGGAAGGTCTGGAAACACCATATATTTT.

The chain uses TRBV2 and TRBJ2-1; 10 bases match TRBD2. The CDR3 is 15 residues long. V was clipped by 3 bases and J by 9 bases; unmatched bases: 8. Germline V gives CDR1 SNHLY, CDR2 FYNNEI. The CDR3 loop is CASSELKREGGEQFF. The CDR3 DNA sequence: TGTGCCAGCAGTGAGTTAAAGCGGGAGGGCGGTGAGCAGTTCTTC.